These 6 T cell receptor beta chains came from one sample sequenced in a study of shared clonotypes between healthy human individuals. Clones were sequenced by immunoSEQ multiplex PCR, and TCRdb holds only the in-frame ones, with some missing. The table lists approximately 1.4 million clones, about 98% of them singletons. Sequenced: naive CD4+ T cells sorted from blood. The subset was: CD45RA+ positively selected. The receptors here all came from a man aged 25 to 45 in good health.

A word on this clone: An end of the junction does not agree with germline; a read error may underlie this. The rearrangement joins TRBV7-9 to TRBJ2-5, with 9 nucleotides matching TRBD1. This CDR3 contains 13 residues. Germline V gene data show CDR1 as SEHNR and CDR2 as FQNEAQ (reference sequence). CDR3 bases: TGTGCCAGCAGCCCAGGGAAAGACAGGGGGTTTAACTTC. This gives the protein CASSPGKDRGFNF.

CDR3 nucleotides: TGTGCCAGCAGCTTCAGGACTAGCGGGAGTCTCGACACCGGGGAGCTGTTTTTT. It is translated as CASSFRTSGSLDTGELFF. The chain employs TRBV5-6 and TRBJ2-2, with 13 nucleotides matching TRBD2. CDR1 and CDR2 (germline): SGHDT, YYEEEE. With V trimmed by 2 bases and J by 3 bases, 7 bases remained unmatched. There are 18 residues in the CDR3.

V is TRBV29-1 and J is TRBJ2-1; 8 positions match TRBD2. This CDR3 has 18 amino acids. Germline V gene lookup returns CDR1 SQVTM and CDR2 ANQGSEA. With V trimmed by 3 bases and J by 6 bases, 19 bases remained unmatched. For the CDR3, the DNA is TGCAGCGTTGATCCCCTGCGGCCCGAAGCGGGAGTTAGCAATGAGCAGTTCTTC. Encoded protein: CSVDPLRPEAGVSNEQFF.

The chain joins TRBV5-1 to TRBJ2-4; tentatively, D is TRBD2 (6 bases). V shed 5 bases and J shed 3 bases, with 12 bases lying between them. CDR3 length equals 14 residues. CDR1 and CDR2 (germline): SGHRS, YFSETQ. The CDR3, as DNA: TGCGCCAGCAGGGAGGGCCCAGGCAAAAACATTCAGTACTTC. Translated: CASREGPGKNIQYF.

The chain employs TRBV11-3 and TRBJ2-3; 11 bases align to TRBD1. V lost 3 bases and J lost 1; bases outside the gene matches: 3. The CDR3 is 16 residues long. In germline, CDR1 is SGHNT, CDR2 YENEEA. The CDR3 protein is CASSLGQGVGTDTQYF. The DNA for the CDR3 is TGTGCCAGCAGCTTGGGACAGGGGGTGGGCACAGATACGCAGTATTTT.

The V call is TRBV29-1, the J call TRBJ1-4, with D unresolved. The V and J ends lost 3 bases and 3 bases respectively, with 8 bases between them. The CDR3 extends over 13 amino acids. CDR1 SQVTM and CDR2 ANQGSEA come from the germline V gene. The CDR3 sequence is CSVEGGSNEKLFF. CDR3 bases: TGCAGCGTTGAGGGAGGATCTAATGAAAAACTGTTTTTT.